This record concerns one T cell receptor beta chain sequence. Its matching antigen is unknown. This CDR3 is 13 amino acids long. The V end was cut by 5 bases, the J end by 3 bases, with 8 bases between. Germline lookup yields CDR1 LGHNT and CDR2 FRNRAP. CD45RO-negative CD8 cells positively selected for CCR7 made up the naive population, which excluded terminally differentiated effector memory CD45RA+ cells. This sample stems from a study of shared clonotypes between healthy human individuals. Clones were read by immunoSEQ multiplex PCR, and TCRdb kept only the in-frame ones, dropping some. The repertoire consists of roughly 2 million clones, with about 95% occurring once and the leading ten covering roughly 1%. General study findings and limits: Generation probabilities were higher for clonotypes shared across all four sorted-subset donors than for unshared ones. Richness estimates generally favored naive over memory subsets. Despite large depth, sorted-subset datasets appeared incompletely sequenced. Genetic and exposure-history diversity was limited by the few donors.

This clonotype was obtained from a young man in good health. The chain recombines TRBV12-5 with TRBJ2-1; no clear D. The source material was naive CD8+ T cells sorted from blood. In DNA, the CDR3 is TGTGCTAGTGGTCCCCACCTCTACAATGAGCAGTTCTTC. It is translated as CASGPHLYNEQFF. The full variable domain, its missing parts supplied by reference TRBV12-5 and TRBJ2-1, is DARVTQTPRHKVTEMGQEVTMRCQPILGHNTVFWYRQTMMQGLELLAYFRNRAPLDDSGMPKDRFSAEMPDATLATLKIQPSEPRDSAVYFCASGPHLYNEQFFGPGTRLTVL.